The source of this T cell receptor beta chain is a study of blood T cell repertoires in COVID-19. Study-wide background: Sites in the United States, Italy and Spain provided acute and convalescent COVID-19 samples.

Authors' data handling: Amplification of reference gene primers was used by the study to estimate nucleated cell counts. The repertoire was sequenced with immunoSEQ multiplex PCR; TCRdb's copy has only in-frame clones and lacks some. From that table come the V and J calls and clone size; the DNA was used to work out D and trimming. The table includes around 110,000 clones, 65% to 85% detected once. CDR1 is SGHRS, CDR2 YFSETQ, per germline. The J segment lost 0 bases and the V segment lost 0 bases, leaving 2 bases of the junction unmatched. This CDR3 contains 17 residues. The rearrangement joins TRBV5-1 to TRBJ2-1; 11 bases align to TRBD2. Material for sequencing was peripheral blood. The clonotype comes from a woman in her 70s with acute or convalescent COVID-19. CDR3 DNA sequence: TGCGCCAGCAGCTTGGCGGGACTAGCGGCCTCCTACAATGAGCAGTTCTTC. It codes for CASSLAGLAASYNEQFF.